This passage covers 6 T cell receptor beta chains from one sample sequenced in a study of human T cells and chemical hapten exposure. This sample's time point: patch test 1, 2 weeks after DPC sensitization. Treatment indicated: therapeutic diphenylcyclopropenone sensitization with weekly scalp DPC. TCRdb reanalysed the RACE reads using MiXCR and keeps one entry per CDR3 protein. The data hold some 170,000 distinct CDR3 sequences, with more than 20% observed a single time. The input for sequencing was whole blood, taken in connection with sensitization to the hapten diphenylcyclopropenone (DPC). These TCRs come from a woman aged 45-65 years with alopecia areata. Some clones in this sample may be carry-over from other donors' samples.

The chain uses TRBV29-1 and TRBJ1-2; TRBD1 might be the D (5 bases). The CDR3 is made up of 14 amino acids. The ends were cut back, 6 bases at V and 0 bases at J, with 14 bases in the middle. The germline V gene has CDR1 SQVTM and CDR2 ANQGSEA. The CDR3 DNA is TGCAGCGTCGCAGCAGGGACTGCTAACTATGGCTACACCTTC. It encodes CSVAAGTANYGYTF.

This clonotype occurred once. V usage is TRBV6-1 and J usage is TRBJ2-1, with 11 bases identical to TRBD2. Germline V gives CDR1 MNHNS, CDR2 SASEGT. Trimming at V came to 3 bases and at J to 10 bases, leaving 11 bases not matched to a gene. This CDR3 comprises 16 residues. Here the CDR3 reads CASSDPGTSGVREQFF. The CDR3 coding sequence is TGTGCCAGCAGTGATCCCGGGACTAGCGGCGTCCGGGAGCAGTTCTTC.

The table lists this clonotype with a few counts. The rearrangement links TRBV7-9 to TRBJ2-7; 10 nucleotides agree with TRBD1. This CDR3 is built from 14 residues. The ends lost 5 bases at V and 3 bases at J; junction bases unmatched: 4. Germline V gene data show CDR1 as SEHNR and CDR2 as FQNEAQ (reference sequence). CDR3 sequence reads: CASSPRTGGYEQYF. DNA for the CDR3: TGTGCCAGCAGCCCCAGGACAGGGGGCTACGAGCAGTACTTC. Looking up the rest from reference TRBV7-9 and TRBJ2-7 gives the full variable domain: DTGVSQNPRHKITKRGQNVTFRCDPISEHNRLYWYRQTLGQGPEFLTYFQNEAQLEKSRLLSDRFSAERPKGSFSTLEIQRTEQGDSAMYLCASSPRTGGYEQYFGPGTRLTVT.

This clonotype has just a few counts. The V call is TRBV5-1, the J call TRBJ2-7; 11 bases align to TRBD1. J gave up 6 bases and V 1 base, and 3 bases lay outside the gene matches. Germline V gives CDR1 SGHRS, CDR2 YFSETQ. The CDR3 runs 14 residues. CDR3 in amino acids: CASSLRDRGSEQYF. The CDR3 DNA reads TGCGCCAGCAGCTTGAGGGACAGGGGGTCCGAGCAGTACTTC.

The chain has TRBV5-8 and TRBJ1-1; D not certain. Looked up from germline, CDR1 is SGHTS and CDR2 is YDEGEE. The CDR3 runs to 14 residues. V was shortened by 4 bases and J by 0 bases, with 10 bases between the two germline ends. The CDR3 nucleotides are TGTGCCAGCAGCGTTGGTAGGTTGAACACTGAAGCTTTCTTT. This translates into CASSVGRLNTEAFF.

V is TRBV20-1 and J is TRBJ2-7; 7 bases are shared with TRBD2. Germline V lookup: CDR1 DFQATT, CDR2 SNEGSKA (reference sequence). CDR3 length: 14 amino acids. The J segment lost 2 bases and the V segment lost 0 bases, leaving 4 bases of the junction unmatched. The CDR3 is CSARDPGGPYEQYF. The DNA for the CDR3 is TGCAGTGCTAGAGATCCGGGGGGTCCCTACGAGCAGTACTTC.